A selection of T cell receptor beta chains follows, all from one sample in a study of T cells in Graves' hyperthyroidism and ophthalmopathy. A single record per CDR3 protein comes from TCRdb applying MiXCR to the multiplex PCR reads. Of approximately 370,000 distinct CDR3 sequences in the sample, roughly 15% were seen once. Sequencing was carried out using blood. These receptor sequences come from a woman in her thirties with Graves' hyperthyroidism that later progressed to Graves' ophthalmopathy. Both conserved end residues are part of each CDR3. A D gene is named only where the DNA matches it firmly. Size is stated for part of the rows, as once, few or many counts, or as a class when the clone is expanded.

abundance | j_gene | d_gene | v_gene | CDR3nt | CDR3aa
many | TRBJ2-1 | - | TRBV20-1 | TGCAGTGCTAGGCAGGACACCGTCTACAATGAGCAGTTCTTC | CSARQDTVYNEQFF
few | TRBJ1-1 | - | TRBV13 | TGTGCCAGCAGCTCAAGACAGTTTACACATTTCTTT | CASSSRQFTHFF
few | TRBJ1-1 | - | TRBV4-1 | TGCGCCAGCAGCTGGGAGGGGGACACTGAAGCTTTCTTT | CASSWEGDTEAFF
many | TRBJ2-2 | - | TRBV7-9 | TGTGCCAGCAGCACCTCGGGGAACACCGGGGAGCTGTTTTTT | CASSTSGNTGELFF
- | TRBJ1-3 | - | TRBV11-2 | TGTGCCAGCAGCTTAGGCGGGGTTGCTGGAAACACCATATATTTT | CASSLGGVAGNTIYF
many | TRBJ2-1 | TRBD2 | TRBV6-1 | TGTGCCAGCAGTCATCTAGCGGGGGGGCGAAATGAGCAGTTCTTC | CASSHLAGGRNEQFF
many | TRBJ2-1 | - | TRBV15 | TGTGCCACCAGCAGGTGGGGGGGAGGGGGCTCCTACAATGAGCAGTTCTTC | CATSRWGGGGSYNEQFF
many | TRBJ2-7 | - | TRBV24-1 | TGTGCCACCAGTGCCGACGTGGTGATGGGCGAGCAGTACTTC | CATSADVVMGEQYF
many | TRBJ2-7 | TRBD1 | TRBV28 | TGTGCCACCCATCAGATGACAGGGGGCAAATCGTCCTACGAGCAGTACTTC | CATHQMTGGKSSYEQYF
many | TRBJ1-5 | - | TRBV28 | TGTGCCAGCACCGAATGGCAGGATCCCAATCAGCCCCAGCATTTT | CASTEWQDPNQPQHF
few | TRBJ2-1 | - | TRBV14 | TGTGCCAGCAGCCGGGCCGGGCCATACAATGAGCAGTTCTTC | CASSRAGPYNEQFF
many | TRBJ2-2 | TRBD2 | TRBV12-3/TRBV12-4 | TGTGCCAGCAGACCCAGGACTAGCGTCTCCGGGGAGCTGTTTTTT | CASRPRTSVSGELFF
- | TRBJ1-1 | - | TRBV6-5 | TGTGCCAGCAGTTACTCAGCCGGGAACACTGAAGCTTTCTTT | CASSYSAGNTEAFF
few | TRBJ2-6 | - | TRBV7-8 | TGTGCCAGCAGCGCACATGAGAGCTCTGGGGCCAACGTCCTGACTTTC | CASSAHESSGANVLTF
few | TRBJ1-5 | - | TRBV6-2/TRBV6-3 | TGTGCCAGCACACGTACCGGGCAGTTTAATCAGCCCCAGCATTTT | CASTRTGQFNQPQHF
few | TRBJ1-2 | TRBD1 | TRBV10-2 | TGCGCCAGCAGTGCTCTCGGGACAGGGGGATATGGCTACACCTTC | CASSALGTGGYGYTF
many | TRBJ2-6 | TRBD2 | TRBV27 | TGTGCCAGCAGTATGCTAGCGGGGTCGTCTGGGGCCAACGTCCTGACTTTC | CASSMLAGSSGANVLTF
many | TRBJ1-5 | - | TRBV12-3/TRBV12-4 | TGTGCCAGCAGTTCTGCCAGGGATCGAGGTAGCAATCAGCCCCAGCATTTT | CASSSARDRGSNQPQHF
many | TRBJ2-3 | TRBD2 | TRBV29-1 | TGCAGCGTTGAAGGCTCCGGGACTACCAGCGCAGATACGCAGTATTTT | CSVEGSGTTSADTQYF
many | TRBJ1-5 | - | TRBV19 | TGTGCCAGTAGAGCAGCAGGAGGTCATCAGCCCCAGCATTTT | CASRAAGGHQPQHF
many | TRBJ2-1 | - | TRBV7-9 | TGTGCCAGCAGCTTAGGGGATGGAGTAGTTGAGCAGTTCTTC | CASSLGDGVVEQFF
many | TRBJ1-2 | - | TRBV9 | TGTGCCAGCAGCGAGGCCGGGACACTCTCCTATGGCTACACCTTC | CASSEAGTLSYGYTF
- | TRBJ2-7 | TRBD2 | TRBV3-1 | TGTGCCAGCAGCCAAGTGGCTAGCGGGAGATTCGAGCAGTACTTC | CASSQVASGRFEQYF
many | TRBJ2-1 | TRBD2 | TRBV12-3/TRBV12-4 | TGTGCCAGCAGTAGCGGGAGCGACAATGAGCAGTTCTTC | CASSSGSDNEQFF
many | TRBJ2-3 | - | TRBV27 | TGTGCCAGCAGTTCCCCGGGGGCAGTCCCTAGCACAGATACGCAGTATTTT | CASSSPGAVPSTDTQYF
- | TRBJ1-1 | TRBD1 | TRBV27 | TGTGCCAGCAGTTTCAGACCGGACAGGGGGCGCGGGACTGAAGCTTTCTTT | CASSFRPDRGRGTEAFF
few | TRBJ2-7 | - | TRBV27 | TGTGCCAGCAGTCTCAGGGGGACTAGTCAAATATACGAGCAGTACTTC | CASSLRGTSQIYEQYF
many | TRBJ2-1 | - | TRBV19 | TGTGCCAGTAGTGACGTACAGGGTTCCTACAATGAGCAGTTCTTC | CASSDVQGSYNEQFF
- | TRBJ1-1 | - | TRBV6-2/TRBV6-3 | TGTGCCGGCAGCCAGGCGGCTGAAGCTTTCTTT | CAGSQAAEAFF
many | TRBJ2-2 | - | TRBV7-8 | TGTGCCAGCAGGCATAATCAGGGGAACACCGGGGAGCTGTTTTTT | CASRHNQGNTGELFF
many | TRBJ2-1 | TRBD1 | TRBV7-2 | TGTGCCAGCAGCCCAGGACAGGGCCGGCAGTTCTTC | CASSPGQGRQFF
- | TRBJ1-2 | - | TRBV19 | TGTGCCAGTAGTGGCTTTATTGGTTATGGCTACACCTTC | CASSGFIGYGYTF
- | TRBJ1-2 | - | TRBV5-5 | TGTGCCAGCAGCTTGAGGCCAGGCTATGGCTACACCTTC | CASSLRPGYGYTF
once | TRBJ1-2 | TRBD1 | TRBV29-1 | TGCAGCGTTGGAAGGACAGGGGGCGACCGCTACACCTTC | CSVGRTGGDRYTF
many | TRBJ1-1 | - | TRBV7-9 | TGTGCCAGCAGCCCGTACTCCGCGGTGAACACTGAAGCTTTCTTT | CASSPYSAVNTEAFF
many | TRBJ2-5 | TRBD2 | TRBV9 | TGTGCCAGCACCTACGGACTAGATCTTCGAGAGACCCAGTACTTC | CASTYGLDLRETQYF
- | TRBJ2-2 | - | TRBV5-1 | TGCGCCAGCAGCTTGGAATTCGGGGAGCTGTTTTTT | CASSLEFGELFF
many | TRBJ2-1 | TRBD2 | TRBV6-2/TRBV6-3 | TGTGCCAGCAGGGCGACTAGCGGCCAAAGCTCCTACAATGAGCAGTTCTTC | CASRATSGQSSYNEQFF
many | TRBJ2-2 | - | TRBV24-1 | TGTGCCACCAGTGATTTGATGGGGAACACCGGGGAGCTGTTTTTT | CATSDLMGNTGELFF
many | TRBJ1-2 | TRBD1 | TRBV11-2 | TGTGCCAGCAGCCCCGGACAGGGAGGTCGCTACACCTTC | CASSPGQGGRYTF
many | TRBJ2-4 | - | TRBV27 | TGTGCCAGCAGTTCCTTTGGGGGACCTGGGAAAAACATTCAGTACTTC | CASSSFGGPGKNIQYF